The 28 T cell receptor beta chains in this list originate from one sample, sequenced in a study of OX40 agonist ivuxolimab in advanced cancers. Libraries were prepared by immunoSEQ multiplex PCR; TCRdb keeps only in-frame clonotypes and omits some of them. The table includes about 56,000 clones, around 81% detected once. The starting material was CD4+ or CD8+ T cells sorted from blood, obtained in a trial of the OX40 agonist ivuxolimab. These receptors were obtained from an adult with an advanced solid tumor such as melanoma, head and neck, liver or kidney cancer.

The J gene is TRBJ1-2, the V gene TRBV29-1; D is perhaps TRBD1 (5 bases). Germline CDR1 SQVTM, CDR2 ANQGSEA. The CDR3 is 15 residues long. Trimming removed 6 bases at V and 0 bases at J, with 17 bases between. The CDR3 loop is CSVENLWGTNYGYTF. The CDR3 DNA sequence: TGCAGCGTCGAGAATCTGTGGGGGACTAACTATGGCTACACCTTC.

The rearrangement uses TRBV30 and TRBJ1-5; 11 bases are a match to TRBD1. In germline, CDR1 is GTSNPN, CDR2 SVGIG (reference sequence). After removal of 2 bases from V and 7 bases from J, the junction contained 16 bases not matched to a gene. The CDR3 contains 18 residues. This chain's CDR3 is CAWSLKPGQGVSGQPQHF. In nucleotides, the CDR3 is TGTGCCTGGAGTCTAAAACCGGGACAGGGGGTCTCCGGGCAGCCCCAGCATTTT.

This clone is a singleton in its sample. The rearrangement joins TRBV25-1 to TRBJ1-5; D possibly corresponds to TRBD1 (6 bases). CDR3 length: 16 amino acids. Between the trimmed V and J ends, which lost 3 bases and 0 bases, there was a span of 12 bases. The germline gives CDR1 MGHDK, CDR2 SYGVNS. CDR3 in amino acids: CASSEGRGGSNQPQHF. The CDR3 nucleotides read TGTGCCAGCAGTGAGGGGAGAGGGGGTAGCAATCAGCCCCAGCATTTT.

This sequence joins TRBV29-1 and TRBJ2-1, with TRBD2 matching over 9 bases. Germline V gives CDR1 SQVTM, CDR2 ANQGSEA. V dropped 1 base and J dropped 4; count of bases not matched to a gene: 8. The CDR3 is 16 amino acids. The CDR3 nucleotides read TGCAGCGTTGAAGGGGAGGTAGCGGGAGTGTACAATGAGCAGTTCTTC. Its protein product is CSVEGEVAGVYNEQFF.

J is TRBJ1-1 and V is TRBV11-3; D call uncertain. The CDR3 loop spans 13 amino acids. The germline V and J ends were trimmed by 1 base and 7 bases, with 10 bases remaining between them. CDR1 and CDR2 from the germline V gene are SGHNT and YENEEA. Here the CDR3 DNA reads TGTGCCAGCAGCTTAGGCCCTGGACGTGAAGCTTTCTTT. Amino acid sequence: CASSLGPGREAFF. Full variable domain (outside the CDR3, taken from reference TRBV11-3 and TRBJ1-1): EAGVVQSPRYKIIEKKQPVAFWCNPISGHNTLYWYLQNLGQGPELLIRYENEEAVDDSQLPKDRFSAERLKGVDSTLKIQPAELGDSAVYLCASSLGPGREAFFGQGTRLTVV.

This clone was observed a few times. The CDR3 here is CASSSQGAEQYF. The CDR3 bases are TGTGCCAGCAGCTCGCAGGGGGCCGAGCAGTACTTC. The chain carries TRBV7-2 and TRBJ2-7, with 8 nucleotides matching TRBD1. The CDR3 loop spans 12 amino acids. Trimming at V came to 4 bases and at J to 6 bases, leaving 2 bases not matched to a gene. Germline V gene lookup returns CDR1 SGHTA and CDR2 FQGNSA.

DNA for the CDR3: TGTGCCAGCAAACCCACGGCAGGGGACTATGGCTACACCTTC. Its protein product is CASKPTAGDYGYTF. The chain employs TRBV28 and TRBJ1-2; possible D gene TRBD1, 6 bases. The germline V and J ends were trimmed by 7 bases and 3 bases, with 15 bases remaining between them. Germline loops: CDR1 MDHEN, CDR2 SYDVKM. This CDR3 has 14 residues.

This clone was counted a single time. Other DNA sequences in the sample encode the same CDR3. The V and J genes are TRBV30 and TRBJ2-1, with 12 bases aligning to TRBD2. After removal of 5 bases from V and 5 bases from J, the junction contained 7 bases not matched to a gene. This CDR3 has 15 amino acids. CDR1 GTSNPN and CDR2 SVGIG come from the germline V gene (reference sequence). The chain's CDR3 is CAWGGTSGLNNEQFF. The CDR3 nucleotides read TGTGCCTGGGGGGGGACTAGCGGGCTAAACAATGAGCAGTTCTTC. The entire variable domain, with the rest obtained from reference TRBV30 and TRBJ2-1, is as follows: SQTIHQWPATLVQPVGSPLSLECTVEGTSNPNLYWYRQAAGRGLQLLFYSVGIGQISSEVPQNLSASRPQDRQFILSSKKLLLSDSGFYLCAWGGTSGLNNEQFFGPGTRLTVL.

This chain joins TRBV4-1 and TRBJ2-3, with 7 bases aligning to TRBD2. V dropped 2 bases and J dropped 3; count of bases not matched to a gene: 8. CDR1 is MGHRA, CDR2 YSYEKL, per germline. This CDR3 contains 16 residues. CDR3 amino acids: CASSQPTAGKTDTQYF. In nucleotides, the CDR3 is TGCGCCAGCAGCCAACCTACAGCGGGGAAGACAGATACGCAGTATTTT.

V is TRBV5-6 and J is TRBJ2-2; no reliable D call. The CDR3 consists of 15 residues. Trimming pared 1 base from V and 0 bases from J, leaving 7 bases between. The germline V gene has CDR1 SGHDT and CDR2 YYEEEE. CDR3 sequence (DNA): TGTGCCAGCAGCTTGTACATGACGAACACCGGGGAGCTGTTTTTT. Translating gives CASSLYMTNTGELFF.

The chain couples TRBV2 to TRBJ2-1; a possible D gene is TRBD2 (5 bases). Germline loops: CDR1 SNHLY, CDR2 FYNNEI. This CDR3 comprises 10 residues. The ends were cut back, 4 bases at V and 10 bases at J, with 5 bases in the middle. CDR3 sequence (DNA): TGTGCCAGCAGTGGGAGGGAGCAGTTCTTC. Translated: CASSGREQFF.

The chain employs TRBV28 and TRBJ1-1; TRBD1 agrees at 8 bases. Germline V gene lookup returns CDR1 MDHEN and CDR2 SYDVKM. This CDR3 region has 18 residues. Losses at the gene ends were 2 bases for V and 3 bases for J; bases not matched to a gene: 14. CDR3 residues: CASSLEAHRGKPDTEAFF. The CDR3 DNA reads TGTGCCAGCAGTTTAGAGGCACACAGGGGGAAACCGGACACTGAAGCTTTCTTT.

This clone occurred once. The CDR3 loop is CASSVTRRDYHQETQYF. The CDR3 DNA sequence: TGTGCCAGCAGCGTCACCAGGAGGGACTACCACCAAGAGACCCAGTACTTC. The rearrangement joins TRBV9 to TRBJ2-5; 7 bases fit TRBD2. The V gene's germline CDR1 is SGDLS and CDR2 YYNGEE. The CDR3 is made up of 17 amino acids. V was clipped by 2 bases and J by 0 bases; unmatched bases: 10.

The chain joins TRBV5-6 to TRBJ2-3; 9 positions match TRBD2. CDR1 SGHDT and CDR2 YYEEEE come from the germline V gene. The CDR3 has 15 residues. The ends lost 2 bases at V and 7 bases at J; junction bases unmatched: 8. CDR3 sequence: CASSLEGLALNTQYF. The CDR3, as DNA: TGTGCCAGCAGCTTAGAGGGACTAGCTTTAAATACGCAGTATTTT. Full variable domain (remainder filled in from reference TRBV5-6 and TRBJ2-3): DAGVTQSPTHLIKTRGQQVTLRCSPKSGHDTVSWYQQALGQGPQFIFQYYEEEERQRGNFPDRFSGHQFPNYSSELNVNALLLGDSALYLCASSLEGLALNTQYFGPGTRLTVL.

The J gene is TRBJ1-6, the V gene TRBV27; 8 positions agree with TRBD1. Trimming cost V 6 bases and J 9 bases; bases outside gene matches: 10. CDR1 is MNHEY and CDR2 is SMNVEV in the germline V gene (reference sequence). The CDR3 sequence is 15 residues long. The CDR3 loop reads CASSRRTGSVSPLHF. The CDR3 nucleotides read TGTGCCAGCAGCCGCCGGACAGGGTCGGTTTCACCCCTCCACTTT.

This clone has only one observation. The V gene is TRBV4-1, the J gene TRBJ2-7; 12 bases are a match to TRBD1. The germline V gene encodes CDR1 MGHRA and CDR2 YSYEKL. V shed 4 bases, J shed 4 bases, and the junction held 5 bases outside the gene matches. CDR3 length: 15 amino acids. The CDR3 coding sequence is TGCGCCAGCAGCCCAAGGGACAGGGGGCTTTACGAGCAGTACTTC. This translates into CASSPRDRGLYEQYF.

This clone was seen once. This chain uses TRBV10-3 with TRBJ2-1; 8 bases line up with TRBD1. Germline CDR1 ENHRY, CDR2 SYGVKD. The CDR3 totals 13 residues. The V gene end was trimmed by 8 bases and the J gene end by 5 bases; junction bases not matched to a gene: 5. CDR3 residues: CAIQKGQDNEQFF. CDR3 nucleotides: TGTGCCATCCAAAAGGGACAGGACAATGAGCAGTTCTTC.

The chain combines TRBV28 with TRBJ2-3, with D tentatively TRBD1 (6 bases). V was clipped by 7 bases and J by 2 bases, with 16 bases between them. The CDR3 consists of 15 residues. Germline assignment: CDR1 MDHEN and CDR2 SYDVKM. Here the CDR3 DNA reads TGTGCCAGCACCCGGACAGATCTTCACACAGATACGCAGTATTTT. It codes for CASTRTDLHTDTQYF.

This chain uses TRBV19 with TRBJ2-3; no definite D call. CDR1 LNHDA and CDR2 SQIVND come from the germline V gene (reference sequence). This CDR3 spans 15 amino acids. Trimming shortened V by 1 base and J by 6 bases, and 14 bases separated the two germline ends. The DNA for the CDR3 is TGTGCCAGTAGTATAGGTGGATCACGTCGGGATACGCAGTATTTT. Its translation: CASSIGGSRRDTQYF.

V and J are TRBV18 and TRBJ1-1; no firm D call. Trimming took off 3 bases at V and 11 bases at J, with 19 bases between the two ends. The CDR3 is made up of 14 amino acids. Germline assignment: CDR1 KGHSH and CDR2 LQKENI. Here the CDR3 reads CASSPLSGVAGAFF. The CDR3 DNA reads as TGTGCCAGCTCACCTCTATCCGGGGTGGCCGGGGCTTTCTTT.

This clone was detected only a few times. The V gene is TRBV5-4, the J gene TRBJ1-5; D remains unclear. Germline assignment: CDR1 SGHNT and CDR2 YYREEE (reference sequence). The CDR3 consists of 14 residues. The V and J ends lost 0 bases and 3 bases respectively, with 7 bases between them. CDR3 bases: TGTGCCAGCAGCTTGGGGCCAGCCAATCAGCCCCAGCATTTT. It is translated as CASSLGPANQPQHF.

The chain recombines TRBV7-3 with TRBJ2-3, with D perhaps assigned TRBD1 or TRBD2 (5 bases each). The CDR3 is 14 amino acids. Deletions cut 3 bases from V and 4 bases from J, with 11 bases between. Germline-derived CDR1 and CDR2 are SGHTA and FQGTGA. The CDR3 region is CASSFEGLSDTQYF. The CDR3, as DNA: TGTGCCAGCAGCTTCGAGGGGTTATCAGATACGCAGTATTTT.

The chain combines TRBV10-2 with TRBJ2-5; possible D gene TRBD2, 6 bases. V was cut by 3 bases and J by 2 bases, with 10 bases left in between. The CDR3 extends over 14 amino acids. CDR1 is WSHSY and CDR2 is SAAADI in the germline V gene. Here the CDR3 DNA reads TGCGCCAGCAGTGACTGGGGGGAACAAGAGACCCAGTACTTC. Translating it yields CASSDWGEQETQYF.

J is TRBJ2-2 and V is TRBV6-1; no clear D gene. Germline loops: CDR1 MNHNS, CDR2 SASEGT. The CDR3 extends over 12 amino acids. V lost 6 bases and J lost 8, with 10 bases in between. CDR3 nucleotide sequence: TGTGCCAGCAGCCCCATGTCGGGGGAGCTGTTTTTT. Protein: CASSPMSGELFF.

The V and J genes are TRBV7-2 and TRBJ2-2; 9 nucleotides match TRBD1. Germline trimming cut 5 bases from V and 7 bases from J; bases unmatched to any gene: 11. CDR1 is SGHTA and CDR2 is FQGNSA in the germline V gene. The CDR3 totals 16 residues. The CDR3 DNA reads as TGTGCCAGCAGCCCGCTTCCGGGACAGGGCAGCGGGGAGCTGTTTTTT. This translates into CASSPLPGQGSGELFF.

The chain carries TRBV12-5 and TRBJ2-1, with D hard to call. The CDR3 has 14 amino acids. Trimming removed 6 bases from V and 10 bases from J, with 19 bases in between. Germline V gene sequence: CDR1 LGHNT, CDR2 FRNRAP. The CDR3 is CASGQEKAGGEQFF. The CDR3 DNA reads as TGTGCTAGTGGCCAGGAAAAGGCAGGCGGCGAGCAGTTCTTC.

CDR3 loop: CASSLVTSGNEQYF. The CDR3 DNA reads as TGTGCCAGCAGCTTAGTGACTAGCGGGAACGAGCAGTACTTC. The gene calls are TRBV7-8 and TRBJ2-7; 11 nucleotides agree with TRBD2. V shed 1 base and J 5 bases; nucleotides not matched to a gene: 1. There are 14 residues in the CDR3. Germline lookup yields CDR1 SGHVS and CDR2 FQNEAQ.

This clone was found once. The J gene is TRBJ1-2, the V gene TRBV28; D may be TRBD1 (6 bases). This CDR3 comprises 13 residues. Trimming removed 6 bases from V and 2 bases from J, with 10 bases in between. CDR1 is MDHEN and CDR2 is SYDVKM in the germline V gene. CDR3 DNA sequence: TGTGCCAGCAGGATACAGGGCAACTATGGCTACACCTTC. Amino acid sequence: CASRIQGNYGYTF.